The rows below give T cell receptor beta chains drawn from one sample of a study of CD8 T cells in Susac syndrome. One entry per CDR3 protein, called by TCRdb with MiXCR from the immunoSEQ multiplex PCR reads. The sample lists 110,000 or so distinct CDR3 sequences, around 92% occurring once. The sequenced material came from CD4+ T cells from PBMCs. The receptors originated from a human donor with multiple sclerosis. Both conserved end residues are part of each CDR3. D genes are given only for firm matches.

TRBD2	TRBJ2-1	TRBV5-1	TGCGCCAGCAGACTAGCGGACTACAATGAGCAGTTCTTC	CASRLADYNEQFF
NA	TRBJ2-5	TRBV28	TGTGCCAGCAATACCCCGGGACTGGGAGAGACCCAGTACTTC	CASNTPGLGETQYF
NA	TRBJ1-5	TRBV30	TGTGCCTGGAGTGTACGCGACAATCAGCCCCAGCATTTT	CAWSVRDNQPQHF
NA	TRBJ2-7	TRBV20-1	TGCAGTGCTAGAACTAGTGCAGGGACCATCTACGAGCAGTACTTC	CSARTSAGTIYEQYF
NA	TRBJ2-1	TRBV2	TGTGCCAGCAGTGCAGATAGTTTCGGTCCCGGTGAGCAGTTCTTC	CASSADSFGPGEQFF
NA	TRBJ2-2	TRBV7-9	TGTGCCAGCATCCCCGTGGGGGGGCCGGCGGCGGAGCTGTTTTTT	CASIPVGGPAAELFF
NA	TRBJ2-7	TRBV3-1	TGTGCCAGCAGCCACCCCGAAAGGGGACCCTACGAGCAGTACTTC	CASSHPERGPYEQYF
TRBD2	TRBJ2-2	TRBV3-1	TGTGCCAGCAGCCAAGGGACTAGCCCCGGGGAGCTGTTTTTT	CASSQGTSPGELFF
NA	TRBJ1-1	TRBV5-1	TGCGCCAGCAGCTTGAGAAAAACAGGGAACACTGAAGCTTTCTTT	CASSLRKTGNTEAFF
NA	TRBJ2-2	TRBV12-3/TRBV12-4	TGTGCCAGCAGAGGGACATTCTTGGTTTTTGGGGAGCTGTTTTTT	CASRGTFLVFGELFF
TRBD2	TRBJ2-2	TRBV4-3	TGCGCCAGCAGCCAACTAGCGGGGGGCTGGGGCACCGGGGAGCTGTTTTTT	CASSQLAGGWGTGELFF
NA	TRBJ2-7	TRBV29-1	TGCAGCGTTGCAGGCACCCTTACCTACGAGCAGTACTTC	CSVAGTLTYEQYF
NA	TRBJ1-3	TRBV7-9	TGTGCCAGCAGCCGCTATCCCGTGGACCTTGGAAACACCATATATTTT	CASSRYPVDLGNTIYF
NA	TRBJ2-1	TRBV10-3	TGTGCCATCAAGGGCAGATCCTCCTACAATGAGCAGTTCTTC	CAIKGRSSYNEQFF
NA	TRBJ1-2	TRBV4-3	TGCGCCAGCAGCCAAGACGCTAGGGTCTATGGCTACACCTTC	CASSQDARVYGYTF
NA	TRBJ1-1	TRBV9	TGTGCCAGCAGCGTAGGGGTAACAGAAAACACTGAAGCTTTCTTT	CASSVGVTENTEAFF